Each of the 22 T cell receptor beta chains below was sequenced from the same sample in a study of monozygotic twins with inflammatory bowel disease. TCRdb processed the 5' RACE reads again and assigns one entry to each CDR3 protein, with no DNA. The repertoire shows about 210,000 distinct CDR3 sequences; the top ten hold roughly 8%. Specimen: blood. Receptors originate from a human donor with ulcerative colitis or Crohn's disease, or a healthy co-twin of an affected twin (not recorded which).

This rearrangement joins TRBV18 to TRBJ2-3; TCRdb's D gene call, TRBD2, goes unchecked for lack of DNA. CDR3 length: 15 residues. Per the germline V gene, CDR1 is KGHSH and CDR2 is LQKENI. The CDR3 sequence: CASSPQRGLTDTQYF.

The chain recombines TRBV20-1 with TRBJ2-3; checking the TCRdb D call of TRBD1 is not possible without DNA. This CDR3 is 16 amino acids long. Germline assignment: CDR1 DFQATT and CDR2 SNEGSKA (reference sequence). CDR3 loop: CSAKERTGGPPDTQYF.

This chain joins TRBV27 and TRBJ1-1; with no DNA, the TCRdb D assignment of TRBD1 cannot be verified. The CDR3 loop spans 12 amino acids. Germline CDR1 and CDR2: MNHEY and SMNVEV (reference sequence). CDR3: CASSLRGTEAFF.

The chain recombines TRBV13 with TRBJ2-3; TCRdb gives TRBD2 as the D gene, but with no DNA this cannot be confirmed. This CDR3 is 15 amino acids long. CDR1 and CDR2 (germline): PRHDT, FYEKMQ (reference sequence). CDR3 region: CASSSLGGAKDTQYF.

The chain uses TRBV27 and TRBJ1-1. The CDR3 spans 15 residues. The V gene's germline CDR1 is MNHEY and CDR2 SMNVEV (reference sequence). The CDR3 region is CASSLREGGSPKAFF.

The chain joins TRBV5-6 to TRBJ1-1. The CDR3 has 16 amino acids. Germline CDR1 is SGHDT and CDR2 is YYEEEE. The CDR3 reads CASSLALRRSNTEAFF. The entire variable domain, with the rest obtained from reference TRBV5-6 and TRBJ1-1, is as follows: DAGVTQSPTHLIKTRGQQVTLRCSPKSGHDTVSWYQQALGQGPQFIFQYYEEEERQRGNFPDRFSGHQFPNYSSELNVNALLLGDSALYLCASSLALRRSNTEAFFGQGTRLTVV.

The chain combines TRBV7-5 with TRBJ1-5. TRBV7-5 is reported as a pseudogene. CDR3 length: 18 amino acids. CDR3 sequence: CISVPEDWIQYSNQPQHF.

The rearrangement joins TRBV2 to TRBJ2-1; TCRdb indicates TRBD2, and absent DNA this call remains unverified. The CDR3 is 15 residues long. Germline V gene sequence: CDR1 SNHLY, CDR2 FYNNEI. CDR3: CASSASSGSYNEQFF.

This chain links TRBV10-3 with TRBJ1-1. Per the germline V gene, CDR1 is ENHRY and CDR2 is SYGVKD. The CDR3 is 14 amino acids. CDR3 sequence: CAISESGGNTEAFF.

This chain joins TRBV7-9 and TRBJ2-1; with no DNA, the TCRdb D assignment of TRBD1 cannot be verified. Germline CDR1 reads SEHNR; CDR2 reads FQNEAQ (reference sequence). The CDR3 sequence is 16 residues long. CDR3 amino acids: CASSFGDRGSYNEQFF.

V is TRBV4-1 and J is TRBJ2-3; TCRdb indicates TRBD1, and absent DNA this call remains unverified. Germline V lookup: CDR1 MGHRA, CDR2 YSYEKL. The length of the CDR3 is 19 residues. CDR3: CASSQEWGRGAGVPDTQYF.

The chain recombines TRBV7-6 with TRBJ2-1; TCRdb calls TRBD2, which cannot be checked without DNA. Germline loops: CDR1 SGHVS, CDR2 FNYEAQ. The CDR3 loop spans 17 amino acids. The CDR3 protein is CASSLEPGLAVYNEQFF.

This rearrangement joins TRBV14 to TRBJ2-4; lacking DNA, the TRBD1 call made by TCRdb goes unchecked. The CDR3 is 13 amino acids. The V gene's germline CDR1 is SGHDN and CDR2 FVKESK. CDR3 sequence reads: CASSRDSIGIQYF.

The chain joins TRBV6-4 to TRBJ2-2; TCRdb names TRBD1, which stays unverified in the absence of DNA. This CDR3 contains 14 residues. Germline CDR1 and CDR2: MRHNA and SNTAGT. This CDR3 reads CASSAQADTGELFF.

The chain couples TRBV11-2 to TRBJ2-1; TCRdb's assignment of TRBD2 cannot be checked, as there is no DNA. In germline, CDR1 is SGHAT, CDR2 FQNNGV. CDR3 length: 18 residues. The CDR3 region is CASSLEGTSGRFYNEQFF. The complete variable domain, with remaining parts taken from reference TRBV11-2 and TRBJ2-1, reads EAGVAQSPRYKIIEKRQSVAFWCNPISGHATLYWYQQILGQGPKLLIQFQNNGVVDDSQLPKDRFSAERLKGVDSTLKIQPAKLEDSAVYLCASSLEGTSGRFYNEQFFGPGTRLTVL.

This chain joins TRBV5-1 and TRBJ1-1. This CDR3 is built from 14 residues. Germline CDR1 and CDR2: SGHRS and YFSETQ. The CDR3 reads CASSRTGGDTEAFF.

This chain connects TRBV12-3 or TRBV12-4 to TRBJ1-1; the D call from TCRdb, TRBD1, cannot be confirmed without DNA. This CDR3 has 14 amino acids. CDR3 protein: CASNGEDRRTEAFF.

The chain carries TRBV5-1 and TRBJ2-2; TCRdb designates TRBD1, a call that cannot be tested without DNA. Germline loops: CDR1 SGHRS, CDR2 YFSETQ. The CDR3 totals 15 residues. The CDR3 loop is CASSPGQGWSGELFF.

The chain couples TRBV5-5 to TRBJ2-1; the TCRdb D gene call, TRBD1, has no DNA to confirm it. This CDR3 has 17 amino acids. CDR1 is SGHKS, CDR2 YYEKEE, per germline (reference sequence). The CDR3 is CASSLWRGQGAYNEQFF.

The chain has TRBV29-1 and TRBJ1-5. Germline CDR1 reads SQVTM; CDR2 reads ANQGSEA. The CDR3 spans 12 residues. The CDR3 reads CSVVDSNQPQHF. Drawing the rest from reference TRBV29-1 and TRBJ1-5, the complete variable domain is SAVISQKPSRDICQRGTSLTIQCQVDSQVTMMFWYRQQPGQSLTLIATANQGSEATYESGFVIDKFPISRPNLTFSTLTVSNMSPEDSSIYLCSVVDSNQPQHFGDGTRLSIL.

This sequence joins TRBV12-3 or TRBV12-4 and TRBJ2-3; TCRdb reports TRBD2, a call that lacks DNA to check it against. The CDR3 length is 16 residues. The chain's CDR3 is CACSPATSGNTDTQYF.

The V call is TRBV29-1, the J call TRBJ2-7. CDR1 is SQVTM and CDR2 is ANQGSEA in the germline V gene. The CDR3 is 14 amino acids. The CDR3: CSVELKGTAYEQYF.